This is a list of T cell receptor beta chains from one sample in a study of blood T cell repertoires in COVID-19. The repertoire was sequenced with immunoSEQ multiplex PCR; TCRdb's copy has only in-frame clones and lacks some. The sample shows 200,000 or so clones, approximately 90% of them seen only once. Sequenced material: peripheral blood. The receptors here all came from a man aged 55 to 70 with COVID-19, enrolled during active disease. The CDR3 runs from the conserved cysteine through the conserved F or W. The D gene is left open where the match is weak.

J gene,V gene,D gene,CDR3 DNA,CDR3 protein
TRBJ2-1,TRBV3-1/TRBV3-2,-,TGTGCCAGCAGCTCACATGGGGGTGGACAGTACAATGAGCAGTTCTTC,CASSSHGGGQYNEQFF
TRBJ1-4,TRBV7-9,TRBD1,TGTGCCAGCAGCCGGGACAGGGGGCAATGGGAAAAACTGTTTTTT,CASSRDRGQWEKLFF
TRBJ2-3,TRBV19,TRBD2,TGTGCCAGTAGTATGGGACTAAGCACAGATACGCAGTATTTT,CASSMGLSTDTQYF
TRBJ2-7,TRBV5-1,TRBD2,TGCGCCAGCAGCCAGAGACTAGCGGGAGTAAACGAGCAGTACTTC,CASSQRLAGVNEQYF
TRBJ2-7,TRBV5-1,TRBD1,TGCGCCAGCAGCTTGTCCCTGGCAGGGGGCAGCGAGCAGTACTTC,CASSLSLAGGSEQYF
TRBJ2-7,TRBV12-3/TRBV12-4,-,TGTGCCAGGAGAACAGGGAAGTACGAGCAGTACTTC,CARRTGKYEQYF
TRBJ2-7,TRBV19,TRBD2,TGTGCCAGTAGTCTTACTCTTACTAGCGGGAGTTACGAGCAGTACTTC,CASSLTLTSGSYEQYF
TRBJ2-3,TRBV14,-,TGTGCCAGCAGTGGTAGCAGCGCAGATACGCAGTATTTT,CASSGSSADTQYF
TRBJ1-5,TRBV19,-,TGTGCCAGTAGTAGCACAGGGTTCCGGGGCAATCAGCCCCAGCATTTT,CASSSTGFRGNQPQHF
TRBJ2-7,TRBV7-2,TRBD1,TGTGCCAGCAGCTTGGGTTGGGGACAGGGGGGGTACGAGCAGTACTTC,CASSLGWGQGGYEQYF
TRBJ2-5,TRBV11-2,-,TGTGCCACCGGAGGCGGGGGCAAACGAAGAGAGACCCAGTACTTC,CATGGGGKRRETQYF
TRBJ2-1,TRBV4-1,TRBD2,TGCGCCAGCAGCCAGGGGCGAACTAGCGGGGGGGCCAATGAGCAGTTCTTC,CASSQGRTSGGANEQFF
TRBJ2-1,TRBV18,TRBD2,TGTGCCAGCTATAAAGCTCTAGCGGGGGGGCCCCCGTTCTTC,CASYKALAGGPPFF
TRBJ1-3,TRBV30,-,TGTGCCTGGTGTGATAATCTGAGCTCTGGAAACACCATATATTTT,CAWCDNLSSGNTIYF
TRBJ2-3,TRBV4-2,TRBD2,TGTGCCAGCAGCCCACGACTAGCGGGGAGTGCAGATACGCAGTATTTT,CASSPRLAGSADTQYF
TRBJ2-1,TRBV3-1/TRBV3-2,TRBD2,TGTGCCAGCAGCCCCTTGGGACTAGCGGGGGCCTCTTACAATGAGCAGTTCTTC,CASSPLGLAGASYNEQFF
TRBJ2-3,TRBV9,TRBD1,TGTGCCAGCAGCGTAGTGGGACAGGGGAGCACAGATACGCAGTATTTT,CASSVVGQGSTDTQYF
TRBJ2-7,TRBV9,TRBD2,TGTGCCAGCAGTGCCACTTTAGCGGGAAACGAGCAGTACTTC,CASSATLAGNEQYF
TRBJ1-3,TRBV10-3,-,TGTGCCATCAGTGAGTATTTGGAGGCTGCGAACACCATATATTTT,CAISEYLEAANTIYF
TRBJ1-2,TRBV28,TRBD1,TGTGCCAGCAGAAACCAAGGGACAGGGGGCAACTATGGCTACACCTTC,CASRNQGTGGNYGYTF
TRBJ2-1,TRBV9,TRBD2,TGTGCCAGCAGCGTAGCGGGGGGGCCCTACAATGAGCAGTTCTTC,CASSVAGGPYNEQFF
TRBJ2-7,TRBV6-5,-,TGTGCCAGCAGTTCACAGGGAGCCGAGCAGTACTTC,CASSSQGAEQYF
TRBJ2-1,TRBV7-2,TRBD2,TGTGCCAGCAGCTTAGTTGAGGGGACTAGAGATGAGCAGTTCTTC,CASSLVEGTRDEQFF
TRBJ2-3,TRBV4-3,TRBD2,TGCGCCAGCAGCTTAACTAGCGGGGAACTCACAGATACGCAGTATTTT,CASSLTSGELTDTQYF
TRBJ2-7,TRBV5-6,-,TGTGCCAGCAGCTTATTAACTCTCTACGAGCAGTACTTC,CASSLLTLYEQYF
TRBJ1-2,TRBV6-6,TRBD1,TGTGCCAGCACCAAGACAGGGGGCGGTGGCTACACCTTC,CASTKTGGGGYTF